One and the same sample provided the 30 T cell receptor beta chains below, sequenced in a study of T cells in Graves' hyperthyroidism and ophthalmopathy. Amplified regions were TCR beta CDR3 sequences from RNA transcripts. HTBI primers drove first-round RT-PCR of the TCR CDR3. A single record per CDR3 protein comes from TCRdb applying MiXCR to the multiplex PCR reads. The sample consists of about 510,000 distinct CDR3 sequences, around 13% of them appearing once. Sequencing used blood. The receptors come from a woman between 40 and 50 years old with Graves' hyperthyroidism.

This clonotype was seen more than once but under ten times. Here the CDR3 reads CASSQDGVRRAQGYGYTF. DNA of the CDR3: TGTGCCAGCAGCCAAGATGGGGTTAGGAGGGCCCAGGGCTATGGCTACACCTTC. J is TRBJ1-2 and V is TRBV3-1; perhaps TRBD1 as D (5 bases). Per the germline V gene, CDR1 is LGHDT and CDR2 is YNNKEL (reference sequence). This CDR3 has 18 residues. Deletions cut 0 bases from V and 4 bases from J, with 21 bases between.

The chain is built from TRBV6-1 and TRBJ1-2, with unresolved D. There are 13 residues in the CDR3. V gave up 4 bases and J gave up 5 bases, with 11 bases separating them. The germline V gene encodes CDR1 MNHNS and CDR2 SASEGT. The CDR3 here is CASSAEDTYGYTF. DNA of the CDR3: TGTGCCAGCAGTGCCGAAGACACTTATGGCTACACCTTC.

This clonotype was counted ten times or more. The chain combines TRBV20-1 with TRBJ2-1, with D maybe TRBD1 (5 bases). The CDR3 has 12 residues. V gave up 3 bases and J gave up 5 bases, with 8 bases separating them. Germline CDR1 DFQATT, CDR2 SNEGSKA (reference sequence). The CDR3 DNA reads TGCAGTGCTAGTCAGGGAAACAATGAGCAGTTCTTC. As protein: CSASQGNNEQFF.

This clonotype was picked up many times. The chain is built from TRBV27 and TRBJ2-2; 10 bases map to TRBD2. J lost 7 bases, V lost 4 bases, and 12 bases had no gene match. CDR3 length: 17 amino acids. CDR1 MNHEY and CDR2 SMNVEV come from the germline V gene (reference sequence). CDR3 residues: CASSSAGLAGVVGELFF. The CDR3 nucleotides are TGTGCCAGCAGTTCTGCGGGGCTAGCGGGAGTGGTCGGGGAGCTGTTTTTT.

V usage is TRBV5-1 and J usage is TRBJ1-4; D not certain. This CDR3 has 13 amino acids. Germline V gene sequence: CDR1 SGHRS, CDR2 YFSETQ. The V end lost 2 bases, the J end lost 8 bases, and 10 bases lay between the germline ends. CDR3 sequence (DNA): TGCGCCAGCAGCTTAGGTGACACGGAAAAACTGTTTTTT. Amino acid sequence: CASSLGDTEKLFF.

The CDR3 spells CSASKAGSSNQPQHF. The DNA of the CDR3 is TGCAGTGCTAGTAAGGCAGGGAGTAGCAATCAGCCCCAGCATTTT. V is TRBV20-1 and J is TRBJ1-5; maybe TRBD1 (5 bases). The CDR3 runs 15 residues. V was trimmed by 3 bases and J by 0 bases, leaving 12 bases between them. CDR1 and CDR2 from the germline V gene are DFQATT and SNEGSKA (reference sequence).

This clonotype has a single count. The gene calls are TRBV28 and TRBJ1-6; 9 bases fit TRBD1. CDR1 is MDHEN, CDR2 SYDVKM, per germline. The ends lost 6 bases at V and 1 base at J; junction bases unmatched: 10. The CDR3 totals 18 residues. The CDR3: CASSTGGSLFSYNSPLHF. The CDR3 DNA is TGTGCCAGCAGCACAGGGGGCTCGCTATTTTCCTATAATTCACCCCTCCACTTT.

The CDR3 sequence is CASSFLTWKQYF. The DNA for the CDR3 is TGTGCCAGCAGTTTTCTGACTTGGAAGCAGTACTTC. The genes are TRBV12-3 or TRBV12-4 and TRBJ2-7; D is uncertain. The CDR3 consists of 12 residues. Trimming removed 3 bases from V and 8 bases from J, with 11 bases in between.

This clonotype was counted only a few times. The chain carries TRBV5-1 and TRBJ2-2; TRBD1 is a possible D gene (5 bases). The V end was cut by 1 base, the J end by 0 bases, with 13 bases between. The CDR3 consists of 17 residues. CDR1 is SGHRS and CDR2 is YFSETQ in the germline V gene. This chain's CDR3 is CASSLPWAGTNTGELFF. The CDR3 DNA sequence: TGCGCCAGCAGCTTGCCCTGGGCAGGGACGAACACCGGGGAGCTGTTTTTT.

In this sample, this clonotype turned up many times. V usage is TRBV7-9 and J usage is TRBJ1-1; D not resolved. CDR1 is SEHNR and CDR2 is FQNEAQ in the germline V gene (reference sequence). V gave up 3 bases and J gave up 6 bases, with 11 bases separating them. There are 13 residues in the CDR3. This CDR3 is CASSLTGAAEAFF. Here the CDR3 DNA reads TGTGCCAGCAGCTTGACGGGCGCCGCTGAAGCTTTCTTT.

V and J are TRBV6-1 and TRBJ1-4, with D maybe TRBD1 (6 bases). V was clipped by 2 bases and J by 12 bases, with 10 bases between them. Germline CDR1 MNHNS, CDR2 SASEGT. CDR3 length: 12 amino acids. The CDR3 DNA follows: TGTGCCAGCAGTGAAACGAGGGGGGAACTGTTTTTT. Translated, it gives CASSETRGELFF.

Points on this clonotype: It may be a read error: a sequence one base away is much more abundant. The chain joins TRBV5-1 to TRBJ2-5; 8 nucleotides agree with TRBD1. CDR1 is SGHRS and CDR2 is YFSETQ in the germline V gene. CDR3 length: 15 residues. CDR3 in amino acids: CTSSPSGTGQETQYF. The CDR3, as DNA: TGCACCAGCAGCCCCTCCGGGACAGGACAAGAGACCCAGTACTTC.

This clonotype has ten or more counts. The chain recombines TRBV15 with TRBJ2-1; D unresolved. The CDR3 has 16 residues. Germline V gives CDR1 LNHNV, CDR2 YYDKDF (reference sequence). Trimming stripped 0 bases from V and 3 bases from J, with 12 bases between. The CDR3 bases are TGTGCCACCAGCAGAGATAGTAAAAGACTCTACAATGAGCAGTTCTTC. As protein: CATSRDSKRLYNEQFF.

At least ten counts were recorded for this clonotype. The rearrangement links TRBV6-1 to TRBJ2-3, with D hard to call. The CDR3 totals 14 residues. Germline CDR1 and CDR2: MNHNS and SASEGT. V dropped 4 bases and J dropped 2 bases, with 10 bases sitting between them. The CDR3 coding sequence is TGTGCCAGCAGTGTAGCTTCCACCACAGATACGCAGTATTTT. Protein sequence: CASSVASTTDTQYF.

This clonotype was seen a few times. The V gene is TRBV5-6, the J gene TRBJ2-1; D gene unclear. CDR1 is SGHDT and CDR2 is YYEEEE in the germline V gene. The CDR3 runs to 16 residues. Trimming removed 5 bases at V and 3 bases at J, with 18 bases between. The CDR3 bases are TGTGCCAGCAGTGCTAGGGCTAGAAGATTCTACAATGAGCAGTTCTTC. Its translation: CASSARARRFYNEQFF.

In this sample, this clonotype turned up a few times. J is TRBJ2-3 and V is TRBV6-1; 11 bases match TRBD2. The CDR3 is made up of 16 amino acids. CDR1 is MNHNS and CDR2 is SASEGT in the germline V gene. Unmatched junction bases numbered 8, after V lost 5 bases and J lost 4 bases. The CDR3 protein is CASSRSGGLAADTQYF. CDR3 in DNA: TGTGCCAGCAGTCGATCGGGGGGACTAGCGGCAGATACGCAGTATTTT.

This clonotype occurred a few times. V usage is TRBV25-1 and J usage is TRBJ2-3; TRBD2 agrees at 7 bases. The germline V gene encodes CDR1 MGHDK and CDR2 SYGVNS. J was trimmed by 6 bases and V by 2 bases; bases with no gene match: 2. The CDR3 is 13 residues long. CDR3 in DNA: TGTGCCAGCAGTGAAGAACTAGCGGATACGCAGTATTTT. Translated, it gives CASSEELADTQYF. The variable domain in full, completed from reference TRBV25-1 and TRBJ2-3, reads EADIYQTPRYLVIGTGKKITLECSQTMGHDKMYWYQQDPGMELHLIHYSYGVNSTEKGDLSSESTVSRIRTEHFPLTLESARPSHTSQYLCASSEELADTQYFGPGTRLTVL.

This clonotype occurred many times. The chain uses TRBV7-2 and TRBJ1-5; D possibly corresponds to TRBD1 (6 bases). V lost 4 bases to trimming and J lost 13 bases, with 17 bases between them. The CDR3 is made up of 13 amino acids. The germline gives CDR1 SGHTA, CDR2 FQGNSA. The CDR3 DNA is TGTGCCAGCAGCTCCCCCTCGATGCAGGGGCAGCATTTT. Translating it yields CASSSPSMQGQHF.

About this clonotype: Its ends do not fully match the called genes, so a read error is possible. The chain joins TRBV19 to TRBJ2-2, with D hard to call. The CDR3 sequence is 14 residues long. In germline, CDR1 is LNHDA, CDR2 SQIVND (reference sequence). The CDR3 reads CAGSRADNTGELFF. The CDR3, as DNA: TGTGCCGGTAGTAGGGCTGATAACACCGGGGAGCTGTTTTTT.

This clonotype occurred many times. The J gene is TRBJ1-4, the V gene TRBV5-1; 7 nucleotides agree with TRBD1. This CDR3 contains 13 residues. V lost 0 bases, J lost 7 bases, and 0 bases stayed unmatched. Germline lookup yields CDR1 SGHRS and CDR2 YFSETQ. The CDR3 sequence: CASSLGDSEKLFF. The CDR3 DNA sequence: TGCGCCAGCAGCTTGGGGGACAGTGAAAAACTGTTTTTT.

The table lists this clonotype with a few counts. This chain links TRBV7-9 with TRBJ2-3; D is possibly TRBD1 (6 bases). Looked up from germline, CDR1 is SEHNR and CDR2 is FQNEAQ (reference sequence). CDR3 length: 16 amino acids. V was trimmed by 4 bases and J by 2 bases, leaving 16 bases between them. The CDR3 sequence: CASSSGTLTFTDTQYF. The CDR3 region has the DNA TGTGCCAGCAGCTCCGGGACACTTACCTTCACAGATACGCAGTATTTT. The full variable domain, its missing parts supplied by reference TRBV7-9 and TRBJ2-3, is DTGVSQNPRHKITKRGQNVTFRCDPISEHNRLYWYRQTLGQGPEFLTYFQNEAQLEKSRLLSDRFSAERPKGSFSTLEIQRTEQGDSAMYLCASSSGTLTFTDTQYFGPGTRLTVL.

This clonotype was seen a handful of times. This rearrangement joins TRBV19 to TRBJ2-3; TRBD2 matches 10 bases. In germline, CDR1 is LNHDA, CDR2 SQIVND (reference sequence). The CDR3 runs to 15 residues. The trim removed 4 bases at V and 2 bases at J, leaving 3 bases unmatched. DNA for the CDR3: TGTGCCAGTAGTACGGGGACTAGCGCCACAGATACGCAGTATTTT. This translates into CASSTGTSATDTQYF.

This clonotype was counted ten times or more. CDR3 nucleotide sequence: TGCGCCAGCAGCGGCGGTGGCGACTCCTACGAGCAGTACTTC. Translation gives CASSGGGDSYEQYF. The rearrangement links TRBV5-1 to TRBJ2-7; D not resolved. The V end lost 4 bases, the J end lost 0 bases, and 11 bases lay between the germline ends. This CDR3 contains 14 residues. CDR1 SGHRS and CDR2 YFSETQ come from the germline V gene.

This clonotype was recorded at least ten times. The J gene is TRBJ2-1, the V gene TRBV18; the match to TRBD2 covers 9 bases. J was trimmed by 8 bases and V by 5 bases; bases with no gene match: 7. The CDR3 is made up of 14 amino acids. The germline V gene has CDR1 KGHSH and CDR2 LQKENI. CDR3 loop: CASSNLAGKDEQFF. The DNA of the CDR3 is TGTGCCAGCTCAAATCTAGCGGGAAAGGATGAGCAGTTCTTC.

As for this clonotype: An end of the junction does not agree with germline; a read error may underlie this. As DNA, the CDR3 is TGCAGTGCTTCGGACAGGGTCGAAGAAAAACTGTCTTTT. Translating gives CSASDRVEEKLSF. This chain links TRBV20-1 with TRBJ1-4; 8 bases are shared with TRBD1. This CDR3 spans 13 amino acids. The germline V gene has CDR1 DFQATT and CDR2 SNEGSKA (reference sequence).

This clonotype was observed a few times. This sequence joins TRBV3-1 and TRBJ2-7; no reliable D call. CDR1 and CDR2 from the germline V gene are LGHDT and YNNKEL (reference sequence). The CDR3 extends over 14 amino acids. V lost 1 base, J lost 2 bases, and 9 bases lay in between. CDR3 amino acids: CASSQVVHTYEQYF. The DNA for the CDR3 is TGTGCCAGCAGCCAAGTTGTCCATACCTACGAGCAGTACTTC.

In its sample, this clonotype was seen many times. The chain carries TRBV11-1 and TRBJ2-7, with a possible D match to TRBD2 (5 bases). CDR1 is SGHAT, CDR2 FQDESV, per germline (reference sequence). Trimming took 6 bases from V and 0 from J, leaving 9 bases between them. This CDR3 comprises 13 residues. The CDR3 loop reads CASSAGSSYEQYF. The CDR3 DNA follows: TGTGCCAGCAGTGCGGGTAGCTCCTACGAGCAGTACTTC.

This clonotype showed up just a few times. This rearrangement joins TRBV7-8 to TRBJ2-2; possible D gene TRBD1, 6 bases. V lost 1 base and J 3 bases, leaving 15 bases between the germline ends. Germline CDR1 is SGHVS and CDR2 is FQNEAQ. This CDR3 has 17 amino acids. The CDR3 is CASSLGTAILHTGELFF. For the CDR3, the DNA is TGTGCCAGCAGCTTAGGGACAGCCATATTACACACCGGGGAGCTGTTTTTT.

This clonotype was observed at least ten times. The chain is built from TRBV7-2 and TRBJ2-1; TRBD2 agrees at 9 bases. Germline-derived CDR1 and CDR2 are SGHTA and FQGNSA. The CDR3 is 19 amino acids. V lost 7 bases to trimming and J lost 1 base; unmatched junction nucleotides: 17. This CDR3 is CASTKGGGRAVLSYNEQFF. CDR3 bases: TGTGCCAGCACCAAAGGGGGCGGGAGGGCCGTCTTGTCCTACAATGAGCAGTTCTTC.

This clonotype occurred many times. CDR3 in amino acids: CASTPGGGFEQYF. CDR3 nucleotides: TGTGCCAGCACCCCGGGGGGGGGTTTTGAGCAGTACTTC. The rearrangement joins TRBV12-3 or TRBV12-4 to TRBJ2-7; TRBD2 matches 8 bases. Trimming took 7 bases from V and 7 from J; bases not matched to a gene: 9. This CDR3 is built from 13 residues.